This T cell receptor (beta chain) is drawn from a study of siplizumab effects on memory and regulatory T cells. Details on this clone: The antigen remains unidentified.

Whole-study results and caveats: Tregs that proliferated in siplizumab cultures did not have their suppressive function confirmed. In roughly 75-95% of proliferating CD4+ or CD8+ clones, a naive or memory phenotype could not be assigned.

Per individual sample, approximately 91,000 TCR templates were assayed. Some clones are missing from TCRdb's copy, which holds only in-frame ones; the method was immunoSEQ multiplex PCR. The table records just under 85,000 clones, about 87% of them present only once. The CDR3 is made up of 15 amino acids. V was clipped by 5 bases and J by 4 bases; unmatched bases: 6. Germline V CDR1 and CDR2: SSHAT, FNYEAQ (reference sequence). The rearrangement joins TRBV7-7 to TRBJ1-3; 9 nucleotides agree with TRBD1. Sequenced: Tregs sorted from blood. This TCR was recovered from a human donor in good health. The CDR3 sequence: CASSQWDRVGNTIYF. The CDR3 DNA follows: TGTGCCAGCAGCCAATGGGACAGGGTGGGAAACACCATATATTTT.